This T cell receptor (beta chain) was identified during a study of blood T cell repertoires in COVID-19. The wider study: Sites across the United States, Italy and Spain contributed samples from acute and convalescent COVID-19. Sources were T cells, B-cell-depleted T cells, or PBMCs; the material itself was cDNA or gDNA.

Under the authors' procedure: Estimates of nucleated cell counts were drawn from the amplification of reference gene primers. Clones were sequenced by immunoSEQ multiplex PCR, and TCRdb holds only the in-frame ones, with some missing. Clone size and the V and J calls come from that table; the DNA yielded D and trimming. The sample contains 120,000 or so clones, about 74% of which appear only once. Trimming removed 6 bases at V and 2 bases at J, with 12 bases between. Germline V lookup: CDR1 SNHLY, CDR2 FYNNEI. The length of the CDR3 is 14 residues. Sequenced material: peripheral blood. This TCR derives from a man aged 55 to 70 with acute or convalescent COVID-19. The genes are TRBV2 and TRBJ2-3, with a tentative D call TRBD1 (7 bases). CDR3: CASRRQGLTDTQYF. The CDR3 nucleotides read TGTGCCAGCAGACGACAGGGACTCACAGATACGCAGTATTTT.